This T cell receptor beta chain came from a study of T-cell memory formation after mild COVID-19. One entry per CDR3 protein results from TCRdb running MiXCR on the 5' RACE reads. The repertoire holds roughly 510,000 distinct CDR3 sequences, with roughly 17% as singletons. J lost 0 bases, V lost 4 bases, and 7 bases had no gene match. The CDR3 is 16 residues long. CDR1 is SGDLS and CDR2 is YYNGEE in the germline V gene. The sequence was obtained from an adult woman who had mild COVID-19 (a few samples of this study predate the infection). Cell type and time point are not known. Sequenced sample: PBMCs or a T cell subset sorted from them (not recorded which). V gene TRBV9 combines with J gene TRBJ2-3; 8 bases match TRBD2. The CDR3 coding sequence is TGTGCCAGCAGCTTAAGCGGGGGCCTGAGCACAGATACGCAGTATTTT. This translates into CASSLSGGLSTDTQYF.